The source of this T cell receptor beta chain is a study of molecular identifiers for immune sequencing clone quantification. Germline CDR1 WNHNN, CDR2 SYGVQD (reference sequence). This CDR3 spans 13 amino acids. Trimming stripped 5 bases from V and 6 bases from J, with 10 bases between. Via MiXCR, TCRdb re-called the PCR reads, giving one row per CDR3 protein. Among hundreds of thousands of distinct CDR3 sequences, roughly 25% were seen once, and the ten largest hold about 0.81%. Naive CD8 T cells, phenotype CD8+CD4-CCR7+CD45RA+, were sorted. V gene TRBV10-1 combines with J gene TRBJ2-2; D gene uncertain. Sequencing was done on a sample of naive CD8+ T cells from blood, with Jurkat cell RNA spiked in. Subset in this sample: FACS-sorted CD8+CD4-CCR7+CD45RA+ naive T cells. This receptor was obtained from a human donor in good health. Some libraries in this study had Jurkat cell RNA spiked in. The CDR3 reads CASSPARAGELFF. The CDR3 DNA reads as TGCGCCAGCAGTCCGGCGCGTGCCGGGGAGCTGTTTTTT.